Presented here are 28 T cell receptor beta chains from one specimen sequenced in a study of shared clonotypes between healthy human individuals. Assay used: immunoSEQ multiplex PCR; TCRdb lists only in-frame clones, some missing. The sample includes 2 million to 2.5 million clones, approximately 95% of them seen just once. The sequenced material came from naive CD4+ T cells from PBMCs. Subset described: CD45RA+ positively selected. These TCRs come from a man younger than 30 in good health. Some clones in this sample may be carry-over from other donors' samples.

This clone showed up just once. This chain joins TRBV6-6 and TRBJ2-7; no firm D call. Germline CDR1 MNHNY, CDR2 SVGAGI (reference sequence). V gave up 6 bases and J gave up 6 bases, with 15 bases separating them. The CDR3 covers 13 residues. The CDR3 DNA is TGTGCCAGCAGCCGCGCCCGAAGTTCCGAGCAGTACTTC. It encodes CASSRARSSEQYF.

This chain uses TRBV5-1 with TRBJ2-2; D uncertain. Trimming removed 1 base at V and 2 bases at J, with 9 bases between. The CDR3 consists of 15 residues. From germline, CDR1 is SGHRS and CDR2 YFSETQ. Here the CDR3 reads CASSLYHPNTGELFF. CDR3 nucleotides: TGCGCCAGCAGCTTGTACCACCCAAACACCGGGGAGCTGTTTTTT.

This clone has only one observation. The chain is built from TRBV27 and TRBJ2-5, with 9 positions matching TRBD2. Germline CDR1 MNHEY, CDR2 SMNVEV (reference sequence). Trimming at V came to 10 bases and at J to 4 bases, leaving 10 bases not matched to a gene. The CDR3 has 14 amino acids. CDR3 bases: TGTGCCAATTCAATGCGTAGCGGGAGAGAGACCCAGTACTTC. It specifies CANSMRSGRETQYF.

The V gene is TRBV4-1, the J gene TRBJ2-1; a possible D gene is TRBD1 (6 bases). The CDR3 runs to 15 residues. Trimming took off 4 bases at V and 4 bases at J, with 14 bases between the two ends. CDR1 MGHRA and CDR2 YSYEKL come from the germline V gene. The CDR3 spells CASSRDTGSYNEQFF. CDR3 in DNA: TGCGCCAGCAGCCGAGACACAGGGAGTTACAATGAGCAGTTCTTC.

V is TRBV2 and J is TRBJ2-5; no reliable D call. The V end lost 2 bases, the J end lost 9 bases, and 16 bases lay between the germline ends. The CDR3 totals 14 residues. The germline V gene encodes CDR1 SNHLY and CDR2 FYNNEI. The CDR3 loop is CASSEPGSYLAQYF. The CDR3 DNA follows: TGTGCCAGCAGTGAACCAGGCTCGTATTTGGCCCAGTACTTC.

About this clone: Other DNA sequences in this sample translate to the same CDR3. The rearrangement links TRBV11-3 to TRBJ2-5; 11 nucleotides agree with TRBD2. CDR1 and CDR2 from the germline V gene are SGHNT and YENEEA. V lost 5 bases and J lost 2; bases outside the gene matches: 4. The CDR3 loop spans 15 amino acids. The CDR3 reads CASSRGLAVQETQYF. The CDR3 DNA reads TGTGCCAGCAGCCGGGGACTAGCGGTTCAAGAGACCCAGTACTTC.

CDR3 sequence reads: CASSGNYGYTF. The CDR3 coding sequence is TGTGCCAGCAGCGGGAACTATGGCTACACCTTC. This rearrangement joins TRBV5-5 to TRBJ1-2; no definite D call. CDR3 size: 11 residues. CDR1 is SGHKS and CDR2 is YYEKEE in the germline V gene (reference sequence). The V and J ends lost 4 bases and 2 bases respectively, with 3 bases between them.

The chain has TRBV19 and TRBJ1-1, with D possibly TRBD1 on 6 matching bases. The CDR3 is 15 amino acids. Germline values: CDR1 LNHDA, CDR2 SQIVND (reference sequence). V shed 6 bases and J shed 7 bases, with 21 bases lying between them. The CDR3: CASSPLTGYSIEAFF. Here the CDR3 DNA reads TGTGCCAGTAGCCCCCTGACAGGCTATTCGATTGAAGCTTTCTTT.

This clone was detected only a few times. The chain is built from TRBV4-1 and TRBJ1-5; TRBD1 agrees at 9 bases. The V gene's germline CDR1 is MGHRA and CDR2 YSYEKL. The CDR3 covers 14 residues. V dropped 5 bases and J dropped 4; count of bases not matched to a gene: 3. In DNA, the CDR3 is TGCGCCAGCAGCTCACAGGGGGCGAATCAGCCCCAGCATTTT. Residues: CASSSQGANQPQHF.

The rearrangement links TRBV18 to TRBJ1-1; D perhaps matches TRBD1 (5 bases). The CDR3 covers 16 residues. CDR1 KGHSH and CDR2 LQKENI come from the germline V gene. Between the trimmed V and J ends, which lost 1 base and 0 bases, there was a span of 12 bases. CDR3 amino acids: CASSPREGSVNTEAFF. Written as DNA, the CDR3 is TGTGCCAGCTCACCACGGGAGGGGAGTGTGAACACTGAAGCTTTCTTT. Supplemented by reference TRBV18 and TRBJ1-1, the full variable domain reads NAGVMQNPRHLVRRRGQEARLRCSPMKGHSHVYWYRQLPEEGLKFMVYLQKENIIDESGMPKERFSAEFPKEGPSILRIQQVVRGDSAAYFCASSPREGSVNTEAFFGQGTRLTVV.

The V and J genes are TRBV5-1 and TRBJ2-1; TRBD2 aligns across 7 bases. CDR1 SGHRS and CDR2 YFSETQ come from the germline V gene. The length of the CDR3 is 15 residues. V lost 2 bases and J lost 5; bases outside the gene matches: 7. The CDR3: CASSLPRLADNEQFF. The CDR3 bases are TGCGCCAGCAGCTTACCTCGGCTAGCGGACAATGAGCAGTTCTTC.

This clone was seen a handful of times. CDR3 sequence reads: CASSVSGAVYTF. CDR3 in DNA: TGCGCCAGCAGCGTGTCCGGGGCGGTCTACACCTTC. The V call is TRBV5-1, the J call TRBJ1-2, with TRBD1 as a possible D gene (5 bases). Germline V gives CDR1 SGHRS, CDR2 YFSETQ. CDR3 size: 12 residues. The germline V and J ends were trimmed by 4 bases and 10 bases, with 14 bases remaining between them.

This clone was detected only once. Here the CDR3 DNA reads TGCGCCAGCAGCCTACGACTAGCGGGAGGGCCGGGGTTGAGGGAGCAGTACTTC. Translation: CASSLRLAGGPGLREQYF. The chain carries TRBV4-1 and TRBJ2-7; 14 bases agree with TRBD2. V was pared by 4 bases and J by 7 bases, with 15 bases of the junction left unmatched. The CDR3 runs to 18 residues. Germline V gene lookup returns CDR1 MGHRA and CDR2 YSYEKL.

The chain combines TRBV18 with TRBJ2-6, with 8 bases identical to TRBD1. Germline CDR1 and CDR2: KGHSH and LQKENI. The V and J ends lost 4 bases and 0 bases, in that order; junction bases with no gene match: 5. The CDR3 totals 17 residues. The CDR3: CASSHGQGSSGANVLTF. CDR3 nucleotide sequence: TGTGCCAGCTCACACGGACAGGGAAGCTCTGGGGCCAACGTCCTGACTTTC.

A note on this clone: The same CDR3 arises from other DNA sequences in this sample as well. V and J are TRBV7-2 and TRBJ2-1, with D possibly being TRBD1 or TRBD2 (5 bases each). The CDR3 length is 13 residues. Germline CDR1 and CDR2: SGHTA and FQGNSA. V lost 3 bases and J lost 5, with 8 bases in between. CDR3 sequence (DNA): TGTGCCAGCAGCTTGGGACGCCACAATGAGCAGTTCTTC. Protein product: CASSLGRHNEQFF.

In its sample, this clone was seen once. The chain recombines TRBV29-1 with TRBJ2-3; 9 positions match TRBD1. This CDR3 spans 13 amino acids. With V trimmed by 7 bases and J by 3 bases, 5 bases remained unmatched. Germline loops: CDR1 SQVTM, CDR2 ANQGSEA. In DNA form, the CDR3 reads TGCAGCGCCAGGACAGGGGTAACAGATACGCAGTATTTT. Encoded protein: CSARTGVTDTQYF.

The V gene is TRBV28, the J gene TRBJ1-2; weak D call: TRBD1 (5 bases). V lost 2 bases and J 4 bases, leaving 14 bases between the germline ends. Germline CDR1 reads MDHEN; CDR2 reads SYDVKM. The CDR3 sequence is 15 residues long. The CDR3 spells CASSLPGTESYGYTF. CDR3 DNA sequence: TGTGCCAGCAGTTTACCCGGGACGGAGAGCTATGGCTACACCTTC.

The CDR3 nucleotides are TGCAGCGTACGCTTGGGCTCAAGCACAGATACGCAGTATTTT. This sequence encodes CSVRLGSSTDTQYF. This chain connects TRBV29-1 to TRBJ2-3, with D uncertain. Germline V lookup: CDR1 SQVTM, CDR2 ANQGSEA. Trimming stripped 6 bases from V and 0 bases from J, with 13 bases between. There are 14 residues in the CDR3.

V gene TRBV28 combines with J gene TRBJ2-1; 10 bases fit TRBD2. CDR3 length: 15 amino acids. Trimming took 4 bases from V and 9 from J; bases not matched to a gene: 9. Germline values: CDR1 MDHEN, CDR2 SYDVKM. This chain's CDR3 is CASSSTGTSVGEQFF. DNA of the CDR3: TGTGCCAGCAGTTCGACCGGGACTAGCGTTGGTGAGCAGTTCTTC.

This rearrangement joins TRBV29-1 to TRBJ2-1; TRBD2 matches at 12 bases. This CDR3 is 16 amino acids long. CDR1 is SQVTM, CDR2 ANQGSEA, per germline. V gave up 5 bases and J gave up 10 bases; unmatched junction bases: 15. CDR3: CSVPTRASGRAGEQFF. As DNA, the CDR3 is TGCAGCGTTCCCACCCGGGCTAGCGGGAGGGCCGGAGAGCAGTTCTTC.

The chain combines TRBV28 with TRBJ2-2; a possible D gene is TRBD1 (5 bases). Germline V gene data show CDR1 as MDHEN and CDR2 as SYDVKM. Deletions cut 3 bases from V and 8 bases from J, with 16 bases between. The CDR3 spans 15 residues. The CDR3 bases are TGTGCCAGCAGTTTGCGGAAGGGGTGGGCGGGGGAGCTGTTTTTT. Protein sequence: CASSLRKGWAGELFF.

The chain employs TRBV6-1 and TRBJ2-1, with TRBD2 as a possible D gene (5 bases). Germline V gene sequence: CDR1 MNHNS, CDR2 SASEGT. V was pared by 8 bases and J by 0 bases, with 11 bases between. The CDR3 covers 14 residues. CDR3 in DNA: TGTGCCAGCTATGCGGGCGGCTCCTACAATGAGCAGTTCTTC. Residues: CASYAGGSYNEQFF.

This chain connects TRBV11-1 to TRBJ2-1; the D gene is possibly TRBD2 (6 bases). CDR1 is SGHAT and CDR2 is FQDESV in the germline V gene (reference sequence). CDR3 length: 14 amino acids. This chain's CDR3 is CASGRQPRVNEQFF. The CDR3 DNA follows: TGTGCGAGCGGGCGACAGCCAAGGGTGAATGAGCAGTTCTTC.

Comments on this clone: Within the sample, other DNA sequences also encode this same CDR3. The genes are TRBV20-1 and TRBJ2-3; unclear D gene. Trimming left V 3 bases short and J 5 bases short, with 6 bases between. Germline V CDR1 and CDR2: DFQATT, SNEGSKA (reference sequence). CDR3 size: 11 residues. CDR3: CSASGRDTQYF. As DNA, the CDR3 is TGCAGTGCTAGTGGCCGAGATACGCAGTATTTT.

The chain uses TRBV7-9 and TRBJ2-1; D not resolved. Germline CDR1 reads SEHNR; CDR2 reads FQNEAQ (reference sequence). The CDR3 has 16 residues. Trimming left V 5 bases short and J 0 bases short, with 14 bases between. CDR3 nucleotide sequence: TGTGCCAGCAGCCCCTTCGAGACCAGCTCCTACAATGAGCAGTTCTTC. Its protein is CASSPFETSSYNEQFF. The full variable domain, rest sourced from reference TRBV7-9 and TRBJ2-1, is DTGVSQNPRHKITKRGQNVTFRCDPISEHNRLYWYRQTLGQGPEFLTYFQNEAQLEKSRLLSDRFSAERPKGSFSTLEIQRTEQGDSAMYLCASSPFETSSYNEQFFGPGTRLTVL.

The chain employs TRBV5-1 and TRBJ2-5, with D perhaps matching TRBD1 (6 bases). Germline CDR1 reads SGHRS; CDR2 reads YFSETQ. Deletions cut 0 bases from V and 5 bases from J, with 11 bases between. This CDR3 is 14 amino acids long. Here the CDR3 DNA reads TGCGCCAGCAGCTTGGTTACGAGGGGGGAGACCCAGTACTTC. Protein product: CASSLVTRGETQYF.

The gene calls are TRBV14 and TRBJ2-1, with a weak D call TRBD2 (7 bases). CDR1 and CDR2 from the germline V gene are SGHDN and FVKESK. With 6 bases removed from V and 6 bases from J, the gap between germline ends came to 15 bases. CDR3 length: 14 residues. This CDR3 reads CASSRGGALNEQFF. The CDR3 bases are TGTGCCAGCAGTAGGGGGGGAGCCCTCAATGAGCAGTTCTTC. The full variable domain, in which reference TRBV14 and TRBJ2-1 provide the parts outside the CDR3, is EAGVTQFPSHSVIEKGQTVTLRCDPISGHDNLYWYRRVMGKEIKFLLHFVKESKQDESGMPNNRFLAERTGGTYSTLKVQPAELEDSGVYFCASSRGGALNEQFFGPGTRLTVL.

The genes are TRBV30 and TRBJ2-1, with 7 bases that match TRBD1. Losses at the gene ends were 5 bases for V and 8 bases for J; bases not matched to a gene: 3. CDR3 size: 11 residues. CDR1 is GTSNPN and CDR2 is SVGIG in the germline V gene (reference sequence). This CDR3 is CAWFDRDEQFF. CDR3 nucleotides: TGTGCCTGGTTTGACAGGGATGAGCAGTTCTTC.